These 16 T cell receptor beta chains originate from one sample sequenced in a study of CXCR3-negative and CXCR3-positive naive CD8 T cells. Study results and limitations: For CXCR3-positive naive cells, TRB CDR3s were more hydrophobic than those of CXCR3-negative naive cells.

Via 5' RACE with UMI labels, TRB cDNA libraries were prepared. With the 5' RACE reads reprocessed, TCRdb shows one record per CDR3 protein and no DNA. Its table records roughly 100,000 distinct CDR3 sequences. No cognate antigen is known for these TCRs. The sequencing input was naive CXCR3+ CD8+ T cells from blood. Sample subset: CD45RO-CCR7+CD27+CD95- naive CD8+ T cells expressing CXCR3 (TNR3+). All receptors come from a human donor in good health. Some clones in this sample may be carry-over from other donors' samples.

The genes are TRBV12-3 or TRBV12-4 and TRBJ2-5. The CDR3 spans 14 residues. The CDR3 loop reads CASSFGGLEETQYF.

The chain couples TRBV6-6 to TRBJ2-7; TCRdb calls TRBD2, which cannot be checked without DNA. The germline gives CDR1 MNHNY, CDR2 SVGAGI (reference sequence). CDR3 size: 15 residues. The chain's CDR3 is CASSQLAGGLDEQYF.

The chain employs TRBV20-1 and TRBJ2-1; TCRdb's D call of TRBD2 is untestable without DNA. This CDR3 contains 16 residues. Germline V gene lookup returns CDR1 DFQATT and CDR2 SNEGSKA (reference sequence). CDR3 sequence reads: CSATRTSGRTYNEQFF.

The chain uses TRBV28 and TRBJ2-7; TCRdb's D call of TRBD2 is untestable without DNA. Germline assignment: CDR1 MDHEN and CDR2 SYDVKM. The CDR3 has 14 residues. CDR3 sequence: CASRERAGNYEQYF.

The chain employs TRBV25-1 and TRBJ2-6. The germline CDR1 and CDR2 sequences are MGHDK and SYGVNS. The length of the CDR3 is 14 residues. The CDR3 reads CASNAGSGANVLTF.

The chain carries TRBV4-1 and TRBJ1-3. The germline V gene encodes CDR1 MGHRA and CDR2 YSYEKL. This CDR3 spans 15 amino acids. Here the CDR3 reads CASSQDLGAGNTIYF.

The CDR3 sequence: CASSLGVRETQYF. The genes are TRBV7-3 and TRBJ2-5. The CDR3 is 13 amino acids. Germline assignment: CDR1 SGHTA and CDR2 FQGTGA.

V gene TRBV15 combines with J gene TRBJ2-5; TCRdb's D call, TRBD2, is unchecked because there is no DNA. Germline V gene lookup returns CDR1 LNHNV and CDR2 YYDKDF (reference sequence). The length of the CDR3 is 16 residues. CDR3 amino acids: CATSRGSGGSQETQYF.

The J gene is TRBJ2-7, the V gene TRBV4-3. Germline CDR1 and CDR2: LGHNA and YSLEER. The CDR3 is 16 residues long. The CDR3 is CASSQDRVGLGYEQYF.

This chain joins TRBV25-1 and TRBJ2-7; lacking DNA, the TRBD1 call made by TCRdb goes unchecked. The CDR3 is made up of 15 amino acids. Germline V gene data show CDR1 as MGHDK and CDR2 as SYGVNS. The CDR3 loop is CASRGDSAYSYEQYF.

The V and J genes are TRBV30 and TRBJ1-2; TCRdb gives TRBD1 as the D gene, but with no DNA this cannot be confirmed. CDR1 is GTSNPN and CDR2 is SVGIG in the germline V gene (reference sequence). This CDR3 is built from 13 residues. The CDR3 reads CAWSAGTGLEYTF.

The chain is built from TRBV7-9 and TRBJ2-7; there is no DNA to check the TCRdb D call of TRBD1. Germline-derived CDR1 and CDR2 are SEHNR and FQNEAQ (reference sequence). The CDR3 has 15 amino acids. The CDR3 spells CASSSMGQGSYEQYF.

This chain's CDR3 is CASLLEPTDTQYF. This chain uses TRBV14 with TRBJ2-3; the D gene TCRdb calls, TRBD2, cannot be checked with no DNA. Germline CDR1 is SGHDN and CDR2 is FVKESK. This CDR3 region has 13 residues.

J is TRBJ1-1 and V is TRBV5-1; TCRdb reports TRBD1, a call that lacks DNA to check it against. The germline V gene has CDR1 SGHRS and CDR2 YFSETQ. CDR3 length equals 15 residues. This CDR3 is CASSLDNRGDTEAFF.

The chain carries TRBV15 and TRBJ2-1; as DNA is missing, the TRBD1 call by TCRdb cannot be tested. The CDR3 runs 16 residues. Germline V lookup: CDR1 LNHNV, CDR2 YYDKDF (reference sequence). CDR3: CATSDPGPDGYNEQFF.

CDR3: CASSLIAASSGANVLTF. V is TRBV13 and J is TRBJ2-6; TCRdb returns TRBD2, unconfirmable since there is no DNA. The CDR3 is 17 residues long. Germline loops: CDR1 PRHDT, CDR2 FYEKMQ (reference sequence).